This is a list of T cell receptor beta chains from one sample in a study of blood T cells in healthy people across ages. TCRdb passed the 5' RACE reads through MiXCR, listing each CDR3 protein once. Altogether about 760,000 distinct CDR3 sequences are present, approximately 53% being singletons, with the ten largest covering roughly 25%. The specimen sequenced was blood. These receptors originate from a man in his forties in good health. CDR3s include the opening cysteine and the closing phenylalanine or tryptophan. Each record gives: CDR3 protein, CDR3 DNA, clone size, J gene, V gene, D gene. A D gene is named only where the DNA matches it firmly. A clone size is listed for some rows: how often the clone was seen (once, few, many), or a class if it is expanded.

CASSRLAGGVTDTQYF	TGCGCCAGCAGCCGACTAGCGGGGGGAGTCACAGATACGCAGTATTTT	NA	TRBJ2-3	TRBV5-1	TRBD2
CSVVERQTNTGELFF	TGCAGCGTTGTAGAGCGGCAGACGAACACCGGGGAGCTGTTTTTT	many	TRBJ2-2	TRBV29-1	NA
CASSQPGQSNTEAFF	TGTGCCAGCAGCCAACCGGGACAGTCGAACACTGAAGCTTTCTTT	NA	TRBJ1-1	TRBV4-2	TRBD1
CASIGGTGGGETQYF	TGTGCCAGCATCGGCGGGACAGGGGGCGGTGAGACCCAGTACTTC	many	TRBJ2-5	TRBV7-2	TRBD1
CASSLAVTGGVDEQYF	TGCGCCAGCAGCTTGGCCGTAACAGGGGGTGTTGACGAGCAGTACTTC	NA	TRBJ2-7	TRBV5-1	TRBD1
CASSLAGGRGGYEQYF	TGTGCCAGCAGCTTAGCGGGGGGCAGGGGTGGCTACGAGCAGTACTTC	NA	TRBJ2-7	TRBV7-2	NA
CASSQDLRDRNHNEQFF	TGCGCCAGCAGCCAAGACCTCCGGGACAGGAACCACAATGAGCAGTTCTTC	NA	TRBJ2-1	TRBV4-3	TRBD1
CASSPSPSGVEQYF	TGTGCCAGCAGCCCGTCACCATCCGGGGTCGAGCAGTACTTC	once	TRBJ2-7	TRBV13	NA
CASSQDRLPHSYEQYF	TGTGCCAGCAGCCAGGACAGGCTGCCCCACTCCTACGAGCAGTACTTC	NA	TRBJ2-7	TRBV3-1	TRBD1
CNAPPAGGFPDTQYF	TGCAATGCCCCCCCTGCGGGGGGCTTCCCAGATACGCAGTATTTT	NA	TRBJ2-3	TRBV20-1	TRBD2
CASSSRAGGISDTQYF	TGTGCCAGCAGCTCTCGAGCGGGAGGGATTTCAGATACGCAGTATTTT	NA	TRBJ2-3	TRBV9	TRBD2
CASSEPMTGRMNTEAFF	TGTGCCAGCAGCGAACCGATGACAGGACGGATGAACACTGAAGCTTTCTTT	once	TRBJ1-1	TRBV6-1	NA
CASSIMTSGRSDEQFF	TGTGCCAGCAGCATCATGACTAGCGGGAGGTCCGATGAGCAGTTCTTC	few	TRBJ2-1	TRBV13	TRBD2
CASSQGQGGQPQHF	TGTGCCAGCAGCCAAGGACAGGGGGGTCAGCCCCAGCATTTT	few	TRBJ1-5	TRBV3-1	TRBD1
CSGTRGGSTDTQYF	TGCAGCGGTACACGCGGGGGAAGCACAGATACGCAGTATTTT	NA	TRBJ2-3	TRBV29-1	TRBD2
CSAADTQSSYEQYF	TGCAGTGCCGCGGACACTCAGAGCTCCTACGAGCAGTACTTC	NA	TRBJ2-7	TRBV20-1	NA
CASSFQGQGSQETQYF	TGTGCCAGCAGCTTCCAGGGACAGGGGAGCCAAGAGACCCAGTACTTC	few	TRBJ2-5	TRBV11-2	TRBD1
CASSSRSGFPEQYF	TGTGCCAGCAGTTCCAGGTCAGGCTTTCCCGAGCAGTACTTC	NA	TRBJ2-7	TRBV28	NA
CASSSRTHSEQYF	TGTGCCAGCAGCTCACGGACTCACTCCGAGCAGTACTTC	NA	TRBJ2-7	TRBV7-3	NA
CAIRTGLGEQYF	TGTGCCATCAGGACAGGGCTAGGTGAGCAGTACTTC	NA	TRBJ2-7	TRBV10-3	TRBD1
CASSLRDGSNTGELFF	TGCGCCAGCAGCCTACGGGACGGCTCGAACACCGGGGAGCTGTTTTTT	NA	TRBJ2-2	TRBV5-1	NA
CASSVGGSNYGYTF	TGTGCCAGCAGCGTAGGAGGGTCCAACTATGGCTACACCTTC	many	TRBJ1-2	TRBV9	NA
CASSPRGGQGKYEQYF	TGTGCCAGCAGCCCTAGGGGGGGACAGGGAAAGTACGAGCAGTACTTC	few	TRBJ2-7	TRBV7-9	TRBD1
CASSVGEKGSSYTF	TGTGCCAGCAGCGTAGGAGAAAAGGGGAGCAGCTACACCTTC	NA	TRBJ1-2	TRBV9	NA
CASSVTPNNEQFF	TGTGCCAGCAGTGTGACACCTAACAATGAGCAGTTCTTC	NA	TRBJ2-1	TRBV25-1	NA
CASSPAGGRRAFF	TGTGCCAGCAGCCCTGCTGGCGGGAGGAGAGCTTTCTTT	NA	TRBJ1-1	TRBV7-2	NA
CASSLAYASTDTQYF	TGTGCCAGCAGTTTAGCTTATGCTAGCACAGATACGCAGTATTTT	NA	TRBJ2-3	TRBV12-3/TRBV12-4	NA
CASSPPGTRGKTQYF	TGTGCCAGCAGCCCACCCGGGACTAGAGGGAAGACCCAGTACTTC	few	TRBJ2-5	TRBV11-2	TRBD2
CSVEDQVRIQYF	TGCAGCGTTGAAGACCAGGTGCGGATTCAGTACTTC	NA	TRBJ2-4	TRBV29-1	NA
CASSQDISGYQPQHF	TGCGCCAGCAGCCAAGATATTTCCGGTTATCAGCCCCAGCATTTT	NA	TRBJ1-5	TRBV4-3	NA
CSVEDPTGAYYEQYF	TGCAGCGTTGAAGATCCAACAGGGGCATACTACGAGCAGTACTTC	NA	TRBJ2-7	TRBV29-1	TRBD1
CASSTGQGYNEQFF	TGCGCCAGCAGCACAGGACAGGGATACAATGAGCAGTTCTTC	few	TRBJ2-1	TRBV5-1	TRBD1
CSARNPGGEANIQYF	TGCAGTGCTAGAAACCCAGGGGGAGAAGCGAACATTCAGTACTTC	NA	TRBJ2-4	TRBV20-1	TRBD1
CASSLLGLDSSYEQYF	TGTGCCAGCAGCTTACTCGGCTTGGACAGCTCCTACGAGCAGTACTTC	NA	TRBJ2-7	TRBV7-6	NA
CASSVTDGWGTEAFF	TGCGCCAGCAGCGTTACGGACGGGTGGGGCACTGAAGCTTTCTTT	once	TRBJ1-1	TRBV5-1	NA
CATTDSGTSDPAADTQYF	TGTGCCACCACTGATTCCGGGACTAGCGACCCGGCCGCAGATACGCAGTATTTT	NA	TRBJ2-3	TRBV24-1	TRBD2
CASKRTRGSYGYTF	TGTGCCAGCAAGCGAACAAGGGGATCCTATGGCTACACCTTC	NA	TRBJ1-2	TRBV6-5	NA
CASRADGNEKLFF	TGTGCCAGCAGAGCGGACGGTAATGAAAAACTGTTTTTT	NA	TRBJ1-4	TRBV7-9	NA
CASSRRVLYEQYF	TGTGCCAGCAGCCGCCGGGTGCTTTACGAGCAGTACTTC	NA	TRBJ2-7	TRBV28	NA
CASSYSGQEFGGDGYTF	TGTGCCAGCAGTTACTCGGGCCAAGAGTTTGGGGGGGATGGCTACACCTTC	NA	TRBJ1-2	TRBV6-5	NA
CSAFPPIGGNEQFF	TGCAGTGCTTTCCCACCGATCGGGGGAAATGAGCAGTTCTTC	NA	TRBJ2-1	TRBV20-1	NA
CASSPHGLGAQETQYF	TGTGCCAGCAGCCCTCATGGTTTGGGGGCTCAAGAGACCCAGTACTTC	few	TRBJ2-5	TRBV7-2	NA
CASSPLAGRNQPQHF	TGTGCCAGCAGTCCGCTGGCGGGACGCAATCAGCCCCAGCATTTT	NA	TRBJ1-5	TRBV12-3/TRBV12-4	NA
CASSLVRGTSAKNIQYF	TGCGCCAGCAGCTTGGTACGGGGCACTTCGGCCAAAAACATTCAGTACTTC	few	TRBJ2-4	TRBV5-1	NA